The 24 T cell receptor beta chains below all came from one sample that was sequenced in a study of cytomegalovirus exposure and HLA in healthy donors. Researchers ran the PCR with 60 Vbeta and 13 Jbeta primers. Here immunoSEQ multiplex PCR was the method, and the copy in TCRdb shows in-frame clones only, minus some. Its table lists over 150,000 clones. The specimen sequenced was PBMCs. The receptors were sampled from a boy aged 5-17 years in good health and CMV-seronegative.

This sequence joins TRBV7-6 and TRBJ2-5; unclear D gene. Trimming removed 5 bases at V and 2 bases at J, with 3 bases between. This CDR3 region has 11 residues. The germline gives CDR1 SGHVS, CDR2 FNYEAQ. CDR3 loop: CASSLQETQYF. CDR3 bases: TGTGCCAGCAGCCTGCAAGAGACCCAGTACTTC.

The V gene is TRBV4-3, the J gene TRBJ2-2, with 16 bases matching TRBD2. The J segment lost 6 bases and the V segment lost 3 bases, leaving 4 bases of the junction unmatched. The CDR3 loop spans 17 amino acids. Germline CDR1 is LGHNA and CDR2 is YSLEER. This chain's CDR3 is CASSHGTSGGEAGELFF. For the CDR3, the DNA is TGCGCCAGCAGCCACGGGACTAGCGGGGGGGAGGCCGGGGAGCTGTTTTTT.

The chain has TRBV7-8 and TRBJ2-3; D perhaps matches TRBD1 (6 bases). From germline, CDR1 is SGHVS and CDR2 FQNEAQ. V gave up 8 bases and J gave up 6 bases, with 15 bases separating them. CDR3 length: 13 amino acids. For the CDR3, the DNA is TGTGCCAGCCACACAAGACAGGCGGATACGCAGTATTTT. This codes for CASHTRQADTQYF.

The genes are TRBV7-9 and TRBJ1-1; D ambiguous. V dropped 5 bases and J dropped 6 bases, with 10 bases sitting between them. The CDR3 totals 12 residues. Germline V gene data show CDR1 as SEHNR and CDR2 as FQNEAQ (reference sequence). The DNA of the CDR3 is TGTGCCAGCAGCAGAGAGGCGCCTGAAGCTTTCTTT. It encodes CASSREAPEAFF.

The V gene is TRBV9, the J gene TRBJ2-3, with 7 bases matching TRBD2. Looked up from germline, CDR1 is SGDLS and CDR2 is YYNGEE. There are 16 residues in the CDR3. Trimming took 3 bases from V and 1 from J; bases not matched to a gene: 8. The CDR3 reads CASSAHTRGGTDTQYF. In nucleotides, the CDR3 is TGTGCCAGCAGCGCCCATACCCGGGGGGGCACAGATACGCAGTATTTT. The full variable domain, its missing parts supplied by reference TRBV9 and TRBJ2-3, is DSGVTQTPKHLITATGQRVTLRCSPRSGDLSVYWYQQSLDQGLQFLIQYYNGEERAKGNILERFSAQQFPDLHSELNLSSLELGDSALYFCASSAHTRGGTDTQYFGPGTRLTVL.

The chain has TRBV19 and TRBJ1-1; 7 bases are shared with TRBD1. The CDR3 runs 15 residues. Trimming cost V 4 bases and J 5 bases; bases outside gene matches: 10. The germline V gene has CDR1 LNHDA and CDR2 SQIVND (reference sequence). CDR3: CASSTPYRGETEAFF. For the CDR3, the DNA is TGTGCCAGTAGTACCCCTTACAGGGGTGAAACTGAAGCTTTCTTT.

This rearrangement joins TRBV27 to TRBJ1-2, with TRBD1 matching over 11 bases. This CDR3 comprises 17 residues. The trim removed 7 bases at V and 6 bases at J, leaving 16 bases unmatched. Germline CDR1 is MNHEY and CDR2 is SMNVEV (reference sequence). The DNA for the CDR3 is TGTGCCAGCAAGCGTTCGGGACAGGGGGTAGGCGGGAATGGCTACACCTTC. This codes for CASKRSGQGVGGNGYTF.

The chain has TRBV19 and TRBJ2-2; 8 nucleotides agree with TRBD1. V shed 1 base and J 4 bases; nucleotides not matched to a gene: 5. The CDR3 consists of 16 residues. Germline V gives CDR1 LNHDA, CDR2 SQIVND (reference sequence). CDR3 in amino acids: CASSIAGGAGTGELFF. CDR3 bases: TGTGCCAGTAGTATAGCAGGGGGCGCCGGCACCGGGGAGCTGTTTTTT. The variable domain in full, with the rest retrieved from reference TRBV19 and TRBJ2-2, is DGGITQSPKYLFRKEGQNVTLSCEQNLNHDAMYWYRQDPGQGLRLIYYSQIVNDFQKGDIAEGYSVSREKKESFPLTVTSAQKNPTAFYLCASSIAGGAGTGELFFGEGSRLTVL.

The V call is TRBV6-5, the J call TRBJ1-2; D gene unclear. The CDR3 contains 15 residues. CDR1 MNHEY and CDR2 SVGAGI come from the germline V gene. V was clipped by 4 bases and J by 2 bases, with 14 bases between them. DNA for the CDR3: TGTGCCAGCAGTTCCTCCTTTGCTGAGAACTATGGCTACACCTTC. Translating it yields CASSSSFAENYGYTF.

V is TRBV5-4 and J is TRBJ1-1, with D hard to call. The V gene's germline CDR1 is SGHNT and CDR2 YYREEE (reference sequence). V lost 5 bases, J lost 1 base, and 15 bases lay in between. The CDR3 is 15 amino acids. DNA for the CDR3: TGTGCCAGCAGAATTGAGGGAGGCAAGAACACTGAAGCTTTCTTT. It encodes CASRIEGGKNTEAFF. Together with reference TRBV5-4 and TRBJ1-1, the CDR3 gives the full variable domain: ETGVTQSPTHLIKTRGQQVTLRCSSQSGHNTVSWYQQALGQGPQFIFQYYREEENGRGNFPPRFSGLQFPNYSSELNVNALELDDSALYLCASRIEGGKNTEAFFGQGTRLTVV.

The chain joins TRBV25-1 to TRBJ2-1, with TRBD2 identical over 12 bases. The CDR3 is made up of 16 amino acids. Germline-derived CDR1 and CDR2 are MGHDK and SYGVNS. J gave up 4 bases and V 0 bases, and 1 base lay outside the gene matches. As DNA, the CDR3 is TGTGCCAGCAGTGAATATACTAGCGGGGGGTACAATGAGCAGTTCTTC. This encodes CASSEYTSGGYNEQFF. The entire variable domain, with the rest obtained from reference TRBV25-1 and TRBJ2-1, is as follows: EADIYQTPRYLVIGTGKKITLECSQTMGHDKMYWYQQDPGMELHLIHYSYGVNSTEKGDLSSESTVSRIRTEHFPLTLESARPSHTSQYLCASSEYTSGGYNEQFFGPGTRLTVL.

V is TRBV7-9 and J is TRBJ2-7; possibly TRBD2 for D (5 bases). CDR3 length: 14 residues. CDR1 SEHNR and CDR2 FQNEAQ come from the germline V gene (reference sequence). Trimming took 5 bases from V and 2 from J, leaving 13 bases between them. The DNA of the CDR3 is TGTGCCAGCAGCCCAGAGGGTGTGACCTACGAGCAGTACTTC. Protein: CASSPEGVTYEQYF.

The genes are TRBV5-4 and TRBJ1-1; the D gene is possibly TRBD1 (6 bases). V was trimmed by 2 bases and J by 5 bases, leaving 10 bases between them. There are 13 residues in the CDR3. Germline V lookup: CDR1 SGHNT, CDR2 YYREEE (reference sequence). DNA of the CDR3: TGTGCCAGCAGCTTAGGGGGTCGGACTGAAGCTTTCTTT. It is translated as CASSLGGRTEAFF. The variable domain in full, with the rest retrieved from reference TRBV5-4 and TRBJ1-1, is ETGVTQSPTHLIKTRGQQVTLRCSSQSGHNTVSWYQQALGQGPQFIFQYYREEENGRGNFPPRFSGLQFPNYSSELNVNALELDDSALYLCASSLGGRTEAFFGQGTRLTVV.

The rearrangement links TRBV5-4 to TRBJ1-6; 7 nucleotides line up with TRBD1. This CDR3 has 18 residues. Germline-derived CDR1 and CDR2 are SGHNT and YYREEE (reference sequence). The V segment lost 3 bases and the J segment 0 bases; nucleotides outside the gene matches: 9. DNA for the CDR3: TGTGCCAGCAGCTCGGCAGGGGGTCCCCGCTCCTATAATTCACCCCTCCACTTT. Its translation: CASSSAGGPRSYNSPLHF.

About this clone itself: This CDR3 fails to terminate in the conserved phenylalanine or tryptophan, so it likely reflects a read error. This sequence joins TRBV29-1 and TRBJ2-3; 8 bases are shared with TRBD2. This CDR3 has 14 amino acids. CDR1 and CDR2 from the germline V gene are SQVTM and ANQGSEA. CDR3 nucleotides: TGCAGCGTCCCCACGGGGGGGGGCACAGATGCGCAGTATCTT. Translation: CSVPTGGGTDAQYL.

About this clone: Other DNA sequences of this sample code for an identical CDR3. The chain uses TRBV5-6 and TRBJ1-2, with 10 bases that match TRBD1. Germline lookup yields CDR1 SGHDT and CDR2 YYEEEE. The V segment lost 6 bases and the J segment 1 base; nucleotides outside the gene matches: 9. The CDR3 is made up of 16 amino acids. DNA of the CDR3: TGTGCCAGCACCCTGAGGGGACAGGGGTTTAACTATGGCTACACCTTC. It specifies CASTLRGQGFNYGYTF.

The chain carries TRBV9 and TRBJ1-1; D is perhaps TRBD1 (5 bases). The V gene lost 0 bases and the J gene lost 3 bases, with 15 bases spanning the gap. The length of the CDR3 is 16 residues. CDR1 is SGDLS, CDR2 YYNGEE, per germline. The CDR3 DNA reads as TGTGCCAGCAGCGTAGGGCAGGGTTGGGGCCACACTGAAGCTTTCTTT. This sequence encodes CASSVGQGWGHTEAFF. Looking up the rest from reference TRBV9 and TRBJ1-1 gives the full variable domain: DSGVTQTPKHLITATGQRVTLRCSPRSGDLSVYWYQQSLDQGLQFLIQYYNGEERAKGNILERFSAQQFPDLHSELNLSSLELGDSALYFCASSVGQGWGHTEAFFGQGTRLTVV.

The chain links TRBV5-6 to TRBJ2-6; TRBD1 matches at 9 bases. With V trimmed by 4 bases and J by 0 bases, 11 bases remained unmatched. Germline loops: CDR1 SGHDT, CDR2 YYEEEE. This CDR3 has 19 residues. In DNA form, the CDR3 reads TGTGCCAGCAGCCGACTCCCCGGGACAGGGTTCTCTGGGGCCAACGTCCTGACTTTC. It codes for CASSRLPGTGFSGANVLTF.

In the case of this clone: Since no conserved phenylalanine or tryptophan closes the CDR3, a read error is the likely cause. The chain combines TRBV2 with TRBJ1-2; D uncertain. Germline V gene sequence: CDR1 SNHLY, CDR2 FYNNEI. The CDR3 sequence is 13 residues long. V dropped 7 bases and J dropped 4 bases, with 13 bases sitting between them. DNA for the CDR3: TGTGCCAGCATGGAGGGCTCACCCTATGGCTACACCCTC. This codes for CASMEGSPYGYTL.

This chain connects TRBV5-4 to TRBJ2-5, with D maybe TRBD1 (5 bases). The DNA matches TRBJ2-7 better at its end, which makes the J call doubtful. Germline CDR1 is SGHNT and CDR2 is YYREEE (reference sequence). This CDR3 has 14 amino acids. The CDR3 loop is CASSMNRNRYEQYF. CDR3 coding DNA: TGTGCCAGCAGCATGAACAGGAATCGCTACGAGCAGTACTTC.

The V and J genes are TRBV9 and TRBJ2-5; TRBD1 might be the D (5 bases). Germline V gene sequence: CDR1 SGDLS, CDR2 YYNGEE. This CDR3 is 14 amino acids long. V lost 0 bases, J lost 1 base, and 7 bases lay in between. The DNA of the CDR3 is TGTGCCAGCAGCGTAGGGGGCAGCCAAGAGACCCAGTACTTC. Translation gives CASSVGGSQETQYF.

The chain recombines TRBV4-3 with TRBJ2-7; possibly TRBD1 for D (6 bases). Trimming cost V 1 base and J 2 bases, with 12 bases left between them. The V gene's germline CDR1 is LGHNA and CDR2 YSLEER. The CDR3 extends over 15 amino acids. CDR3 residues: CASSQVRAGAYEQYF. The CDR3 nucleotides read TGCGCCAGCAGCCAAGTAAGGGCAGGGGCCTACGAGCAGTACTTC.

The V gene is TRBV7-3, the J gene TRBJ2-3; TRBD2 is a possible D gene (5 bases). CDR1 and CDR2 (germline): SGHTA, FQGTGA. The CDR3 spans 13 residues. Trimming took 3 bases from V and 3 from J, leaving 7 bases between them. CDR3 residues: CASSLGGTDTQYF. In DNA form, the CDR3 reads TGTGCCAGCAGCTTGGGCGGGACAGATACGCAGTATTTT.

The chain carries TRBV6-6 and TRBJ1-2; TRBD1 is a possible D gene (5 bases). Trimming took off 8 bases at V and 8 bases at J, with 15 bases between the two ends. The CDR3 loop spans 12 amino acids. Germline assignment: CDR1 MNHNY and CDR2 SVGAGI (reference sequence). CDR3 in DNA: TGTGCCAGCGGCGGAGGGGCGGGAGGCTACACCTTC. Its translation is CASGGGAGGYTF.